These 17 T cell receptor beta chains came from one sample sequenced in a study of blood T cell repertoires in COVID-19. Method: immunoSEQ multiplex PCR; TCRdb's copy keeps in-frame clones and lacks some. The table lists about 380,000 clones, around 92% of them singletons, with around 1.2% in the top ten. Sequencing was performed on peripheral blood. The origin of the receptors is a man in his forties with acute or convalescent COVID-19.

This clone was recorded a few times. The chain joins TRBV12-5 to TRBJ2-1, with 8 bases lining up with TRBD2. Germline lookup yields CDR1 LGHNT and CDR2 FRNRAP. This CDR3 has 18 amino acids. With V trimmed by 3 bases and J by 6 bases, 16 bases remained unmatched. CDR3 residues: CASGLLGLTGGPGNEQFF. The CDR3 DNA is TGTGCTAGTGGTTTACTAGGGTTGACGGGAGGGCCAGGCAATGAGCAGTTCTTC.

In this sample, this clone turned up a few times. V is TRBV5-4 and J is TRBJ1-1; 7 nucleotides match TRBD1. Germline V lookup: CDR1 SGHNT, CDR2 YYREEE (reference sequence). Trimming at V came to 4 bases and at J to 5 bases, leaving 5 bases not matched to a gene. This CDR3 is 13 amino acids long. The CDR3 protein is CASSGRTGTEAFF. The CDR3 DNA sequence: TGTGCCAGCAGCGGCAGGACAGGTACTGAAGCTTTCTTT. Supplemented by reference TRBV5-4 and TRBJ1-1, the full variable domain reads ETGVTQSPTHLIKTRGQQVTLRCSSQSGHNTVSWYQQALGQGPQFIFQYYREEENGRGNFPPRFSGLQFPNYSSELNVNALELDDSALYLCASSGRTGTEAFFGQGTRLTVV.

This clone showed up just once. This chain connects TRBV5-4 to TRBJ2-7; D might be TRBD2 (7 bases). Germline CDR1 SGHNT, CDR2 YYREEE (reference sequence). The CDR3 is made up of 12 amino acids. V was trimmed by 4 bases and J by 12 bases, leaving 17 bases between them. CDR3 residues: CASSGGAQESYF. The CDR3 DNA reads TGTGCCAGCAGCGGGGGGGCGCAGGAGTCGTACTTC.

In its sample, this clone was seen once. The rearrangement uses TRBV28 and TRBJ2-1; no reliable D call. Trimming took off 6 bases at V and 0 bases at J, with 9 bases between the two ends. This CDR3 spans 14 amino acids. Germline CDR1 MDHEN, CDR2 SYDVKM. The CDR3 DNA reads TGTGCCAGCAGAGACACCAGCTCCTACAATGAGCAGTTCTTC. Its translation: CASRDTSSYNEQFF.

The V gene is TRBV3-1 (or the pseudogene TRBV3-2), the J gene TRBJ1-1; 9 nucleotides line up with TRBD1. CDR3 length: 16 residues. After removal of 4 bases from V and 1 base from J, the junction contained 7 bases not matched to a gene. The V gene's germline CDR1 is LGHDT and CDR2 YNNKEL (reference sequence). CDR3 DNA: TGTGCCAGCAGCCCCTCGTCGGGACAGGGGAACACTGAAGCTTTCTTT. Translating gives CASSPSSGQGNTEAFF.

The rearrangement links TRBV6-1 to TRBJ1-4; weak D call: TRBD1 (5 bases). The CDR3 length is 15 residues. Trimming left V 0 bases short and J 4 bases short, with 9 bases between. The V gene's germline CDR1 is MNHNS and CDR2 SASEGT. The CDR3 DNA reads TGTGCCAGCAGTGAAGCGCAGGGCCTTAATGAAAAACTGTTTTTT. Encoded protein: CASSEAQGLNEKLFF.

The chain links TRBV5-6 to TRBJ1-3; no firm D call. The CDR3 is 14 amino acids. Deletions cut 2 bases from V and 7 bases from J, with 13 bases between. CDR1 and CDR2 (germline): SGHDT, YYEEEE. CDR3 nucleotide sequence: TGTGCCAGCAGCTTATTATTGGAGGTTAACACCATATATTTT. This translates into CASSLLLEVNTIYF.

J is TRBJ2-3 and V is TRBV19, with D perhaps TRBD1 (7 bases). Germline assignment: CDR1 LNHDA and CDR2 SQIVND (reference sequence). This CDR3 contains 18 residues. Trimming removed 6 bases at V and 10 bases at J, with 32 bases between. CDR3 sequence reads: CASRSSRRQGGERAPQYF. CDR3 coding DNA: TGTGCCAGTAGGTCGTCTCGACGACAGGGAGGCGAACGGGCGCCGCAGTATTTT.

The chain employs TRBV15 and TRBJ2-5; D is perhaps TRBD2 (5 bases). The CDR3 sequence is 14 residues long. Germline CDR1 reads LNHNV; CDR2 reads YYDKDF (reference sequence). V was cut by 4 bases and J by 7 bases, with 16 bases left in between. Here the CDR3 reads CATSTDFGVGTQYF. The DNA for the CDR3 is TGTGCCACCAGCACCGACTTCGGGGTGGGGACCCAGTACTTC.

This chain joins TRBV9 and TRBJ2-1; weak D call: TRBD2 (7 bases). The CDR3 is 14 amino acids. Looked up from germline, CDR1 is SGDLS and CDR2 is YYNGEE. Deletions cut 3 bases from V and 2 bases from J, with 9 bases between. The CDR3 loop reads CASSERDTYNEQFF. In nucleotides, the CDR3 is TGTGCCAGCAGCGAGCGGGACACCTACAATGAGCAGTTCTTC.

V usage is TRBV13 and J usage is TRBJ1-1, with no clear D. V shed 2 bases and J shed 2 bases, with 3 bases lying between them. Per germline, CDR1 PRHDT and CDR2 FYEKMQ (reference sequence). The CDR3 has 12 amino acids. CDR3 DNA sequence: TGTGCCAGCAGCTTAACTAACACTGAAGCTTTCTTT. Protein product: CASSLTNTEAFF.

This chain connects TRBV27 to TRBJ2-7; 7 positions match TRBD1. Germline V gene lookup returns CDR1 MNHEY and CDR2 SMNVEV (reference sequence). V shed 0 bases, J shed 2 bases, and the junction held 4 bases outside the gene matches. CDR3 length: 15 residues. The CDR3 here is CASSLSPTGAYEQYF. The CDR3 DNA reads TGTGCCAGCAGTTTATCCCCTACAGGGGCCTACGAGCAGTACTTC.

This chain joins TRBV28 and TRBJ2-7, with a possible D match to TRBD2 (6 bases). The germline gives CDR1 MDHEN, CDR2 SYDVKM. The CDR3 loop spans 12 amino acids. Trimming stripped 8 bases from V and 6 bases from J, with 14 bases between. CDR3 region: CASGTTAGEQYF. DNA for the CDR3: TGTGCCAGCGGAACAACAGCGGGCGAGCAGTACTTC.

This chain connects TRBV29-1 to TRBJ1-1; D ambiguous. CDR1 is SQVTM, CDR2 ANQGSEA, per germline. Deletions cut 4 bases from V and 5 bases from J, with 8 bases between. This CDR3 has 11 amino acids. The CDR3 reads CSVVGQTEAFF. Here the CDR3 DNA reads TGCAGCGTTGTTGGGCAGACTGAAGCTTTCTTT.

J is TRBJ2-5 and V is TRBV6-5, with 7 bases matching TRBD2. Germline CDR1 MNHEY, CDR2 SVGAGI. Trimming cost V 4 bases and J 6 bases; bases outside gene matches: 8. The length of the CDR3 is 14 residues. The CDR3 reads CASSSNGRTKTQYF. In DNA, the CDR3 is TGTGCCAGCAGTTCAAACGGGAGGACGAAGACCCAGTACTTC.

The gene calls are TRBV19 and TRBJ1-2; 8 positions match TRBD1. The V and J ends lost 4 bases and 5 bases, in that order; junction bases with no gene match: 3. The CDR3 is 13 amino acids. Germline V gene sequence: CDR1 LNHDA, CDR2 SQIVND (reference sequence). CDR3 protein: CASSKRTGYGYTF. The CDR3 DNA follows: TGTGCCAGTAGTAAAAGGACAGGGTATGGCTACACCTTC.

This clone showed up just once. V gene TRBV7-2 combines with J gene TRBJ2-3; the match to TRBD2 covers 9 bases. Germline V gives CDR1 SGHTA, CDR2 FQGNSA. With 4 bases clipped from V and 2 bases from J, the junction kept 7 bases outside the gene matches. The CDR3 extends over 16 amino acids. CDR3 amino acids: CASSSRAGGPTDTQYF. The CDR3 coding sequence is TGTGCCAGCAGCTCCCGAGCGGGGGGACCCACAGATACGCAGTATTTT.